Shown below are 19 T cell receptor beta chains from a single sample sequenced in a study of blood T cell repertoires in COVID-19. TCRdb keeps only in-frame clones here, not all; method: immunoSEQ multiplex PCR. The profile shows around 60,000 clones, around 79% of them singletons. The sequenced material came from peripheral blood. Source of these receptors: a human donor in a cohort sampled during active COVID-19.

The chain recombines TRBV7-2 with TRBJ1-1, with TRBD1 identical over 7 bases. The V gene's germline CDR1 is SGHTA and CDR2 FQGNSA. This CDR3 is built from 14 residues. J gave up 3 bases and V 4 bases, and 5 bases lay outside the gene matches. The CDR3 loop reads CASSSPGGYTEAFF. The CDR3, as DNA: TGTGCCAGCAGCTCCCCAGGGGGGTACACTGAAGCTTTCTTT. Full variable domain (outside the CDR3, taken from reference TRBV7-2 and TRBJ1-1): GAGVSQSPSNKVTEKGKDVELRCDPISGHTALYWYRQSLGQGLEFLIYFQGNSAPDKSGLPSDRFSAERTGGSVSTLTIQRTQQEDSAVYLCASSSPGGYTEAFFGQGTRLTVV.

The rearrangement links TRBV6-5 to TRBJ1-5; no firm D call. This CDR3 region has 12 residues. The germline CDR1 and CDR2 sequences are MNHEY and SVGAGI. The V and J ends lost 4 bases and 4 bases respectively, with 5 bases between them. The DNA of the CDR3 is TGTGCCAGCAGTTCGGGGAATCAGCCCCAGCATTTT. Translating gives CASSSGNQPQHF.

V gene TRBV5-1 combines with J gene TRBJ2-7; the D gene is possibly TRBD2 (6 bases). The CDR3 totals 14 residues. CDR1 is SGHRS, CDR2 YFSETQ, per germline. V was pared by 4 bases and J by 6 bases, with 17 bases between. The CDR3 protein is CASSLNRRESEQYF. DNA for the CDR3: TGCGCCAGCAGCCTCAATCGGAGGGAATCCGAGCAGTACTTC.

V is TRBV5-4 and J is TRBJ2-7; 11 nucleotides agree with TRBD2. The CDR3 covers 14 residues. Germline V gives CDR1 SGHNT, CDR2 YYREEE (reference sequence). V lost 4 bases and J lost 3; bases outside the gene matches: 3. CDR3 DNA: TGTGCCAGCAGCCCGGGGACTAGCGGCTACGAGCAGTACTTC. Residues: CASSPGTSGYEQYF.

This clone was seen ten or more times. The chain is built from TRBV5-6 and TRBJ2-7, with D perhaps TRBD2 (6 bases). CDR1 is SGHDT and CDR2 is YYEEEE in the germline V gene. V was cut by 1 base and J by 4 bases, with 12 bases left in between. The CDR3 sequence is 14 residues long. The CDR3: CASSLYSAGYEQYF. The CDR3 DNA is TGTGCCAGCAGCTTGTATAGCGCGGGATACGAGCAGTACTTC.

This sequence joins TRBV19 and TRBJ1-5, with 7 positions matching TRBD1. The CDR3 length is 17 residues. Germline V gene sequence: CDR1 LNHDA, CDR2 SQIVND (reference sequence). The V gene end was trimmed by 1 base and the J gene end by 3 bases; junction bases not matched to a gene: 9. The CDR3 DNA sequence: TGTGCCAGTAGTATAGCCGGGGGACAGTTAATCAATCAGCCCCAGCATTTT. Amino acid sequence: CASSIAGGQLINQPQHF.

This chain uses TRBV6-5 with TRBJ1-1; 11 nucleotides line up with TRBD1. The junction had 2 bases not matched to a gene; V was cut back by 6 bases and J by 5 bases. The CDR3 loop spans 13 amino acids. Germline V gives CDR1 MNHEY, CDR2 SVGAGI. CDR3 sequence: CASRGQGATEAFF. Written as DNA, the CDR3 is TGTGCCAGCAGAGGACAGGGGGCTACTGAAGCTTTCTTT.

This chain joins TRBV14 and TRBJ2-4, with 9 bases fitting TRBD2. CDR3 length: 16 residues. Looked up from germline, CDR1 is SGHDN and CDR2 is FVKESK. Unmatched junction bases numbered 13, after V lost 5 bases and J lost 8 bases. CDR3 coding DNA: TGTGCCAGCAGCAGAGGTGGCGGGGGGGCCGGCGACATTCAGTACTTC. As protein: CASSRGGGGAGDIQYF.

The rearrangement links TRBV7-9 to TRBJ2-7; TRBD1 agrees at 8 bases. V lost 5 bases to trimming and J lost 2 bases; unmatched junction nucleotides: 5. The germline V gene has CDR1 SEHNR and CDR2 FQNEAQ (reference sequence). The CDR3 consists of 14 residues. The CDR3 loop is CASSAAGGPYEQYF. CDR3 nucleotides: TGTGCCAGCAGCGCGGCAGGGGGCCCCTACGAGCAGTACTTC.

This chain joins TRBV19 and TRBJ2-3, with D possibly being TRBD2 (5 bases). The CDR3 covers 15 residues. V lost 2 bases to trimming and J lost 1 base, with 10 bases between them. The V gene's germline CDR1 is LNHDA and CDR2 SQIVND (reference sequence). The CDR3 DNA sequence: TGTGCCAGTAGTATAAGACCCGGGGGCACAGATACGCAGTATTTT. Its translation is CASSIRPGGTDTQYF.

In its sample, this clone was seen a few times. The CDR3 bases are TGTGCCTGGAGTTCGGGACAGGGGAACACTGAAGCTTTCTTT. It yields the protein CAWSSGQGNTEAFF. V and J are TRBV30 and TRBJ1-1; 9 bases agree with TRBD1. The CDR3 sequence is 14 residues long. Germline V CDR1 and CDR2: GTSNPN, SVGIG (reference sequence). V shed 2 bases, J shed 1 base, and the junction held 2 bases outside the gene matches.

J is TRBJ2-7 and V is TRBV12-3 or TRBV12-4, with a possible D match to TRBD1 (6 bases). The CDR3 loop spans 12 amino acids. Trimming took off 5 bases at V and 3 bases at J, with 8 bases between the two ends. In nucleotides, the CDR3 is TGTGCCAGCAGTCCGGGACACTACGAGCAGTACTTC. This codes for CASSPGHYEQYF.

V is TRBV28 and J is TRBJ2-1, with TRBD2 as a possible D gene (6 bases). Deletions cut 4 bases from V and 3 bases from J, with 13 bases between. The germline gives CDR1 MDHEN, CDR2 SYDVKM. The CDR3 covers 15 residues. Written as DNA, the CDR3 is TGTGCCAGCAGTTGGTCGGGAGCCGTCTACAATGAGCAGTTCTTC. The encoded protein is CASSWSGAVYNEQFF.

CDR3 region: CASSLGQGSFLYEQYF. CDR3 nucleotide sequence: TGTGCCAGCAGCTTAGGACAGGGGAGTTTTCTGTACGAGCAGTACTTC. The chain recombines TRBV11-2 with TRBJ2-7; the match to TRBD1 covers 8 bases. This CDR3 has 16 amino acids. V gave up 1 base and J gave up 4 bases; unmatched junction bases: 9. CDR1 SGHAT and CDR2 FQNNGV come from the germline V gene.

The rearrangement joins TRBV6-5 to TRBJ1-3; no firm D call. The germline gives CDR1 MNHEY, CDR2 SVGAGI. The V and J ends lost 0 bases and 2 bases respectively, with 8 bases between them. There are 15 residues in the CDR3. The CDR3 nucleotides are TGTGCCAGCAGTTACTCGAGGGAAGCTGGAAACACCATATATTTT. Translating it yields CASSYSREAGNTIYF.

V is TRBV2 and J is TRBJ2-7, with 14 nucleotides matching TRBD2. CDR1 and CDR2 (germline): SNHLY, FYNNEI. Trimming removed 7 bases from V and 1 base from J; junction bases left unmatched: 6. This CDR3 has 16 amino acids. The DNA of the CDR3 is TGTGCCAGCACAAGGGGGACTAGCGGGGGTTCCTACGAGCAGTACTTC. This encodes CASTRGTSGGSYEQYF. Supplemented by reference TRBV2 and TRBJ2-7, the full variable domain reads EPEVTQTPSHQVTQMGQEVILRCVPISNHLYFYWYRQILGQKVEFLVSFYNNEISEKSEIFDDQFSVERPDGSNFTLKIRSTKLEDSAMYFCASTRGTSGGSYEQYFGPGTRLTVT.

The chain links TRBV7-9 to TRBJ1-4, with 9 bases identical to TRBD1. The J segment lost 6 bases and the V segment lost 1 base, leaving 6 bases of the junction unmatched. Germline CDR1 SEHNR, CDR2 FQNEAQ (reference sequence). The CDR3 covers 16 residues. CDR3 residues: CASSLGGDREHEKLFF. In nucleotides, the CDR3 is TGTGCCAGCAGCTTAGGGGGGGACAGGGAACATGAAAAACTGTTTTTT. Full variable domain (remainder filled in from reference TRBV7-9 and TRBJ1-4): DTGVSQNPRHKITKRGQNVTFRCDPISEHNRLYWYRQTLGQGPEFLTYFQNEAQLEKSRLLSDRFSAERPKGSFSTLEIQRTEQGDSAMYLCASSLGGDREHEKLFFGSGTQLSVL.

The chain employs TRBV27 and TRBJ1-5; no definite D call. CDR1 is MNHEY and CDR2 is SMNVEV in the germline V gene (reference sequence). The germline V and J ends were trimmed by 1 base and 0 bases, with 7 bases remaining between them. CDR3 length equals 15 residues. CDR3 amino acids: CASSLFSYSNQPQHF. The CDR3 region has the DNA TGTGCCAGCAGTTTATTCAGTTATAGCAATCAGCCCCAGCATTTT.

The chain is built from TRBV5-1 and TRBJ1-1, with 10 bases matching TRBD1. Trimming at V came to 0 bases and at J to 6 bases, leaving 5 bases not matched to a gene. CDR1 is SGHRS and CDR2 is YFSETQ in the germline V gene. The CDR3 runs 15 residues. The CDR3 DNA follows: TGCGCCAGCAGCTTGGGGGACAGGGGCATCTCTGAAGCTTTCTTT. Translation gives CASSLGDRGISEAFF.